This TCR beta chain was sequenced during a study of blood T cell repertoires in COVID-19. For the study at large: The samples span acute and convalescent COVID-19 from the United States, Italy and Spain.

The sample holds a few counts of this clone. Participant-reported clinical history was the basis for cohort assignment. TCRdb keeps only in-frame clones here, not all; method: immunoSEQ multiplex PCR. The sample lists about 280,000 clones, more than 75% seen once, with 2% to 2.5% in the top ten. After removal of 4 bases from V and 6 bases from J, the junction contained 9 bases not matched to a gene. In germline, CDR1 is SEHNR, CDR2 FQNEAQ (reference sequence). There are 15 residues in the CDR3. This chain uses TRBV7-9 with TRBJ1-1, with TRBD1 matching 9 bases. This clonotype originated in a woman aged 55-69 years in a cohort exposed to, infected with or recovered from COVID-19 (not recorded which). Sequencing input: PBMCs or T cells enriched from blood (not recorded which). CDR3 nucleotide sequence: TGTGCCAGCAGCTCAGGGACAGGGACCGATCCTGAAGCTTTCTTT. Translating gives CASSSGTGTDPEAFF.